The TCR beta chain described here comes from a study of cytomegalovirus exposure and HLA in healthy donors. The germline CDR1 and CDR2 sequences are SGDLS and YYNGEE. V shed 4 bases and J 4 bases; nucleotides not matched to a gene: 6. CDR3 size: 15 residues. The PCR ran on 60 Vbeta and 13 Jbeta primers. Assay: immunoSEQ multiplex PCR; the TCRdb copy retains only in-frame clones and omits some. The record lists tens of thousands of clones, of which the ten most abundant hold around 12%. This TCR came from a young man in good health and CMV-seropositive. The sequenced sample was PBMCs. The chain couples TRBV9 to TRBJ2-7; TRBD2 matches 12 bases. CDR3 residues: CASSLQGLAGYEQYF. The DNA for the CDR3 is TGTGCCAGCAGCCTCCAGGGACTAGCGGGTTACGAGCAGTACTTC.